The 29 T cell receptor beta chains reported below all come from one sample, sequenced in a study of identifying expanded T cells in peripheral blood. Generated by immunoSEQ multiplex PCR, the TCRdb table keeps only in-frame clones and is missing some. The sample records approximately 100,000 clones, around 90% being singletons. Material for sequencing was blood. The receptors originated from a person aged 18 to 70 in good health.

J is TRBJ2-1 and V is TRBV6-1; 9 nucleotides match TRBD2. The CDR3 runs to 14 residues. Germline V lookup: CDR1 MNHNS, CDR2 SASEGT. V shed 4 bases and J 7 bases; nucleotides not matched to a gene: 5. In DNA form, the CDR3 reads TGTGCCAGCAGTGCCGGGACTAGCATTAATGAGCAGTTCTTC. Translation gives CASSAGTSINEQFF.

This sequence joins TRBV18 and TRBJ1-3; 8 nucleotides agree with TRBD1. The germline V gene has CDR1 KGHSH and CDR2 LQKENI. CDR3 length equals 16 residues. V shed 4 bases, J shed 1 base, and the junction held 6 bases outside the gene matches. The chain's CDR3 is CASSRAGGASGNTIYF. CDR3 sequence (DNA): TGTGCCAGCTCACGGGCAGGGGGCGCGTCTGGAAACACCATATATTTT.

This rearrangement joins TRBV19 to TRBJ1-5, with D unresolved. Germline CDR1 is LNHDA and CDR2 is SQIVND (reference sequence). The CDR3 contains 13 residues. V lost 2 bases and J 3 bases, leaving 5 bases between the germline ends. For the CDR3, the DNA is TGTGCCAGTAGTATAAGCGTCAATCAGCCCCAGCATTTT. Encoded protein: CASSISVNQPQHF. The full variable domain, its missing parts supplied by reference TRBV19 and TRBJ1-5, is DGGITQSPKYLFRKEGQNVTLSCEQNLNHDAMYWYRQDPGQGLRLIYYSQIVNDFQKGDIAEGYSVSREKKESFPLTVTSAQKNPTAFYLCASSISVNQPQHFGDGTRLSIL.

V gene TRBV7-9 combines with J gene TRBJ1-5; possible D gene TRBD1, 5 bases. Germline-derived CDR1 and CDR2 are SEHNR and FQNEAQ (reference sequence). The length of the CDR3 is 14 residues. V lost 1 base, J lost 5 bases, and 9 bases lay in between. The CDR3 region has the DNA TGTGCCAGCAGCTTAGGCAGGGTGGATCAGCCCCAGCATTTT. Translation: CASSLGRVDQPQHF.

V gene TRBV14 combines with J gene TRBJ1-1; 8 bases match TRBD1. The CDR3 has 16 residues. V shed 1 base, J shed 1 base, and the junction held 5 bases outside the gene matches. CDR1 is SGHDN and CDR2 is FVKESK in the germline V gene. CDR3 sequence (DNA): TGTGCCAGCAGCCAAGGGACAGGGTCTGGGAACACTGAAGCTTTCTTT. Its translation is CASSQGTGSGNTEAFF.

The CDR3 region is CSVQPQETQYF. In DNA form, the CDR3 reads TGCAGTGTGCAGCCCCAAGAGACCCAGTACTTC. The chain employs TRBV20-1 and TRBJ2-5; D remains unclear. Trimming pared 7 bases from V and 1 base from J, leaving 7 bases between. CDR3 length: 11 residues. The germline V gene has CDR1 DFQATT and CDR2 SNEGSKA (reference sequence).

This clone has more than one count but fewer than ten. The CDR3 region is CASSLLSGAGYTF. In nucleotides, the CDR3 is TGTGCCAGCAGCTTATTATCAGGTGCAGGCTACACCTTC. The chain joins TRBV7-9 to TRBJ1-2; D is undetermined. Between the trimmed V and J ends, which lost 2 bases and 8 bases, there was a span of 12 bases. The CDR3 loop spans 13 amino acids. In germline, CDR1 is SEHNR, CDR2 FQNEAQ (reference sequence).

This clone came up once. V is TRBV5-1 and J is TRBJ2-7; 11 bases match TRBD2. CDR3 length equals 18 residues. Trimming took 0 bases from V and 0 from J; bases not matched to a gene: 8. Per the germline V gene, CDR1 is SGHRS and CDR2 is YFSETQ. The CDR3 reads CASSLGASGGTISYEQYF. In DNA form, the CDR3 reads TGCGCCAGCAGCTTGGGCGCTAGCGGGGGGACTATCTCCTACGAGCAGTACTTC.

This chain links TRBV30 with TRBJ2-3; no reliable D call. Germline-derived CDR1 and CDR2 are GTSNPN and SVGIG (reference sequence). V lost 8 bases and J 0 bases, leaving 12 bases between the germline ends. The CDR3 length is 13 residues. CDR3 sequence: CAGRLSSTDTQYF. CDR3 bases: TGTGCCGGGCGGCTTTCTAGCACAGATACGCAGTATTTT.

The V and J genes are TRBV6-6 and TRBJ2-7; D is possibly TRBD1 or TRBD2 (5 bases each). The CDR3 runs to 14 residues. Germline V CDR1 and CDR2: MNHNY, SVGAGI (reference sequence). The V and J ends lost 6 bases and 6 bases respectively, with 18 bases between them. The CDR3 is CASSRTLRGREQYF. DNA for the CDR3: TGTGCCAGCAGCCGGACCTTAAGGGGACGCGAGCAGTACTTC.

The rearrangement uses TRBV5-6 and TRBJ1-3; 8 bases are a match to TRBD1. CDR3 size: 16 residues. V was pared by 2 bases and J by 0 bases, with 4 bases of the junction left unmatched. Germline V lookup: CDR1 SGHDT, CDR2 YYEEEE. The CDR3 reads CASSFPTGGSGNTIYF. DNA of the CDR3: TGTGCCAGCAGCTTCCCTACAGGGGGCTCTGGAAACACCATATATTTT.

The chain uses TRBV5-1 and TRBJ1-5, with D possibly TRBD1 on 5 matching bases. Trimming shortened V by 1 base and J by 0 bases, and 8 bases separated the two germline ends. The CDR3 covers 15 residues. Looked up from germline, CDR1 is SGHRS and CDR2 is YFSETQ. The CDR3 sequence: CASSLLGDSNQPQHF. In nucleotides, the CDR3 is TGCGCCAGCAGCTTGTTGGGGGATAGCAATCAGCCCCAGCATTTT.

The rearrangement uses TRBV9 and TRBJ2-6, with D tentatively TRBD2 (5 bases). V lost 3 bases, J lost 1 base, and 20 bases lay in between. Germline CDR1 SGDLS, CDR2 YYNGEE. The CDR3 has 19 residues. The DNA for the CDR3 is TGTGCCAGCAGCGGTGGGAGACGCGTACCTGGGTCTGGGGCCAACGTCCTGACTTTC. It translates to CASSGGRRVPGSGANVLTF.

The chain has TRBV25-1 and TRBJ1-5; 7 bases map to TRBD1. V was pared by 4 bases and J by 5 bases, with 5 bases of the junction left unmatched. CDR3 length equals 14 residues. The germline gives CDR1 MGHDK, CDR2 SYGVNS. CDR3 coding DNA: TGTGCCAGCAGTGGGGGGACAGTTTATCAGCCCCAGCATTTT. Residues: CASSGGTVYQPQHF. The whole variable domain, remainder taken from reference TRBV25-1 and TRBJ1-5, is EADIYQTPRYLVIGTGKKITLECSQTMGHDKMYWYQQDPGMELHLIHYSYGVNSTEKGDLSSESTVSRIRTEHFPLTLESARPSHTSQYLCASSGGTVYQPQHFGDGTRLSIL.

The J gene is TRBJ1-1, the V gene TRBV7-9; the D gene is possibly TRBD1 (5 bases). Germline V gene data show CDR1 as SEHNR and CDR2 as FQNEAQ (reference sequence). The V gene lost 8 bases and the J gene lost 7 bases, with 20 bases spanning the gap. This CDR3 has 14 amino acids. The CDR3 sequence: CASVLLQWGGEAFF. The CDR3 coding sequence is TGTGCCAGCGTCTTGTTACAGTGGGGCGGTGAAGCTTTCTTT.

This clone was seen only a few times. The genes are TRBV2 and TRBJ1-2; TRBD1 matches 7 bases. After removal of 6 bases from V and 4 bases from J, the junction contained 8 bases not matched to a gene. Germline V CDR1 and CDR2: SNHLY, FYNNEI. CDR3 size: 14 residues. The CDR3 here is CASRRQGLPYGYTF. The CDR3 bases are TGTGCCAGCAGAAGACAGGGACTACCCTATGGCTACACCTTC.

The chain links TRBV6-5 to TRBJ2-7; 11 bases fit TRBD1. The V and J ends lost 5 bases and 4 bases, in that order; junction bases with no gene match: 4. CDR3 length: 14 amino acids. Germline assignment: CDR1 MNHEY and CDR2 SVGAGI. In DNA form, the CDR3 reads TGTGCCAGCAGTCTGGACAGGGGGCAGTACGAGCAGTACTTC. Protein sequence: CASSLDRGQYEQYF.

This clone was recorded once. CDR3 sequence: CASSPGLASEQFF. CDR3 sequence (DNA): TGTGCCAGCTCACCAGGTCTAGCGAGTGAGCAGTTCTTC. This chain connects TRBV18 to TRBJ2-1, with D possibly being TRBD2 (6 bases). Germline values: CDR1 KGHSH, CDR2 LQKENI. The V end lost 2 bases, the J end lost 9 bases, and 11 bases lay between the germline ends. This CDR3 has 13 residues.

The chain has TRBV27 and TRBJ2-7; maybe TRBD2 (5 bases). This CDR3 has 13 residues. Looked up from germline, CDR1 is MNHEY and CDR2 is SMNVEV (reference sequence). V lost 2 bases and J 2 bases, leaving 7 bases between the germline ends. The DNA for the CDR3 is TGTGCCAGCAGTTTAGAGGGCACCTACGAGCAGTACTTC. Residues: CASSLEGTYEQYF.

J is TRBJ2-7 and V is TRBV6-1; TRBD2 matches at 8 bases. V dropped 8 bases and J dropped 2; count of bases not matched to a gene: 8. This CDR3 contains 14 residues. In germline, CDR1 is MNHNS, CDR2 SASEGT. The CDR3 loop is CASDLSGATYEQYF. DNA for the CDR3: TGTGCCAGCGATCTTAGCGGGGCAACCTACGAGCAGTACTTC.

This clone was detected a few times. The chain employs TRBV29-1 and TRBJ2-1; TRBD2 might be the D (7 bases). The CDR3 length is 15 residues. Germline V lookup: CDR1 SQVTM, CDR2 ANQGSEA. The germline V and J ends were trimmed by 6 bases and 1 base, with 16 bases remaining between them. The CDR3 spells CSVRRGRVSYNEQFF. The CDR3 bases are TGCAGCGTCAGAAGGGGGAGGGTATCCTACAATGAGCAGTTCTTC.

The chain links TRBV7-3 to TRBJ2-1, with D maybe TRBD2 (5 bases). This CDR3 is built from 16 residues. Deletions cut 2 bases from V and 1 base from J, with 12 bases between. CDR1 and CDR2 (germline): SGHTA, FQGTGA. CDR3: CASSLYGLLSYNEQFF. In nucleotides, the CDR3 is TGTGCCAGCAGCTTATATGGACTCCTTTCCTACAATGAGCAGTTCTTC.

The chain carries TRBV4-2 and TRBJ2-1; perhaps TRBD2 as D (5 bases). The V gene lost 0 bases and the J gene lost 5 bases, with 8 bases spanning the gap. Germline V lookup: CDR1 LGHNA, CDR2 YNFKEQ. This CDR3 spans 14 amino acids. The CDR3, as DNA: TGTGCCAGCAGCCAAGATCTGACTAACAATGAGCAGTTCTTC. Protein product: CASSQDLTNNEQFF.

CDR3 in amino acids: CASSQAATGSNTGELFF. DNA for the CDR3: TGTGCCAGCAGCCAAGCGGCTACAGGATCTAACACCGGGGAGCTGTTTTTT. The chain recombines TRBV4-2 with TRBJ2-2; D may be TRBD1 (5 bases). V lost 1 base, J lost 2 bases, and 14 bases lay in between. Germline V CDR1 and CDR2: LGHNA, YNFKEQ. CDR3 length: 17 amino acids.

The rearrangement uses TRBV5-1 and TRBJ2-7; TRBD2 aligns across 7 bases. CDR1 SGHRS and CDR2 YFSETQ come from the germline V gene. The CDR3 loop spans 16 amino acids. Trimming took 1 base from V and 6 from J; bases not matched to a gene: 13. CDR3 sequence: CASSLYAGDLLFEQYF. The DNA of the CDR3 is TGCGCCAGCAGCTTGTATGCGGGGGACTTGCTTTTCGAGCAGTACTTC. The entire variable domain, with the rest obtained from reference TRBV5-1 and TRBJ2-7, is as follows: KAGVTQTPRYLIKTRGQQVTLSCSPISGHRSVSWYQQTPGQGLQFLFEYFSETQRNKGNFPGRFSGRQFSNSRSEMNVSTLELGDSALYLCASSLYAGDLLFEQYFGPGTRLTVT.

V gene TRBV11-2 combines with J gene TRBJ1-1; D perhaps matches TRBD1 (6 bases). The V end lost 5 bases, the J end lost 0 bases, and 16 bases lay between the germline ends. Per the germline V gene, CDR1 is SGHAT and CDR2 is FQNNGV. The CDR3 length is 16 residues. CDR3 loop: CASSLKTGSMNTEAFF. The DNA for the CDR3 is TGTGCCAGCAGCCTCAAGACAGGCTCCATGAACACTGAAGCTTTCTTT.

This chain links TRBV5-1 with TRBJ2-3; D not certain. CDR1 and CDR2 from the germline V gene are SGHRS and YFSETQ. V was cut by 4 bases and J by 2 bases, with 14 bases left in between. The CDR3 has 15 residues. CDR3 sequence: CASSVARADTDTQYF. In DNA form, the CDR3 reads TGCGCCAGCAGCGTGGCCCGGGCAGACACAGATACGCAGTATTTT. The entire variable domain, with the rest obtained from reference TRBV5-1 and TRBJ2-3, is as follows: KAGVTQTPRYLIKTRGQQVTLSCSPISGHRSVSWYQQTPGQGLQFLFEYFSETQRNKGNFPGRFSGRQFSNSRSEMNVSTLELGDSALYLCASSVARADTDTQYFGPGTRLTVL.

The V call is TRBV19, the J call TRBJ2-1; 9 positions agree with TRBD1. There are 15 residues in the CDR3. Trimming removed 8 bases from V and 0 bases from J; junction bases left unmatched: 5. Germline assignment: CDR1 LNHDA and CDR2 SQIVND (reference sequence). In nucleotides, the CDR3 is TGTGCCAGTCGACAGGGGGGCAGCTCCTACAATGAGCAGTTCTTC. Protein product: CASRQGGSSYNEQFF.

V gene TRBV7-2 combines with J gene TRBJ2-7; D may be TRBD1 or TRBD2 (5 bases each). The CDR3 sequence is 14 residues long. Germline V gene data show CDR1 as SGHTA and CDR2 as FQGNSA. The V end lost 5 bases, the J end lost 3 bases, and 14 bases lay between the germline ends. The CDR3: CASSPRDRRYEQYF. The CDR3 nucleotides are TGTGCCAGCAGCCCCCGGGACCGCCGCTACGAGCAGTACTTC.